A selection of T cell receptor beta chains follows, all from one sample in a study of graft-versus-host responses after intestinal transplantation. For these TCRs, the target antigens are not known. This table comes from immunoSEQ multiplex PCR, and its TCRdb copy is limited to in-frame clones, with some not included. The data hold about 120,000 clones, with 90% to 95% observed a single time. Specimen: unstimulated CD8+ T cells sorted from spleen or lymph node cells, collected before transplant. These receptors originate from a human donor who was the organ donor for an intestinal transplant. Both conserved end residues are part of each CDR3. The D gene is left open where the match is weak. For some rows the clone size is stated as once, few or many, or as a class when expanded; others skip it.

>TRBJ2-4|-|TRBV10-3|-
TGTGCCATCAGTGCCCGCCCCCCGGGGGGCACACGAGATTACTGGGTCAGAAACATTCAGTACTTC
CAISARPPGGTRDYWVRNIQYF
>TRBJ2-7|TRBD1|TRBV27|-
TGTGCCAGCAGCACTCTGACAGGGCTCTACGAGCAGTACTTC
CASSTLTGLYEQYF
>TRBJ2-7|TRBD2|TRBV11-2|-
TGTGCCAGCAGCCCGGGACTAGCGACCTCCTACGAGCAGTACTTC
CASSPGLATSYEQYF
>TRBJ1-2|-|TRBV27|-
TGTGCCAGCAGTTTAGGAGGGACTTGGGGCTACACCTTC
CASSLGGTWGYTF
>TRBJ2-5|-|TRBV10-1|-
TGCGCCGGATCTTCACTACCCGAGGACCAAGAGACCCAGTACTTC
CAGSSLPEDQETQYF
>TRBJ1-2|-|TRBV27|-
TGTGCCAGCAGGCTCGGCGCGGGGTATGGCTACACCTTC
CASRLGAGYGYTF
>TRBJ1-3|-|TRBV5-4|-
TGTGCCAGCAGCCCCGGGACACCTGCTGGAAACACCATATATTTT
CASSPGTPAGNTIYF
>TRBJ1-3|-|TRBV28|-
TGTGCCAGCAGCCTCCTTGGAAACACCATATATTTT
CASSLLGNTIYF
>TRBJ2-1|TRBD2|TRBV6-6|-
TGTGCCAGCAGTCCCCTACTAGCGTCTTACAATGAGCAGTTCTTC
CASSPLLASYNEQFF
>TRBJ1-5|TRBD1|TRBV14|-
TGTGCCAGCAGCCAAGAATGTTGTGACAGGGGCAATCAGCCCCAGCATTTT
CASSQECCDRGNQPQHF
>TRBJ2-2|TRBD2|TRBV4-1|few
TGCGCCAGCAGCCAGGGGACTAGCACCGGGGAGCTGTTTTTT
CASSQGTSTGELFF
>TRBJ2-1|TRBD2|TRBV5-6|-
TGTGCCAGCAGCGGGTGGCGGGAGGGTAAATACAATGAGCAGTTCTTC
CASSGWREGKYNEQFF
>TRBJ2-7|-|TRBV4-2|-
TGTGCCAGCAGCCAAGACCAAGGGGTTCTTTACGAGCAGTACTTC
CASSQDQGVLYEQYF
>TRBJ2-7|-|TRBV27|-
TGTGCCAGCAGCCTATACAGGGGAGGGGACGAGCAGTACTTC
CASSLYRGGDEQYF
>TRBJ2-7|-|TRBV7-7|-
TGTGCCAGCAGCTTTCTTTTTCGGGCTAGCGAGTACGAGCAGTACTTC
CASSFLFRASEYEQYF
>TRBJ1-5|-|TRBV21-1|-
TGTGCCAGCATCCCATCCAGCGCGGACAGGGGGTATATACATAGCAATCAGCCCCAGCATTTT
CASIPSSADRGYIHSNQPQHF
>TRBJ2-7|-|TRBV9|-
TGTGCCAGCAGCGCCGGAGGGATAGGTTCCTACGAGCAGTACTTC
CASSAGGIGSYEQYF
>TRBJ2-5|-|TRBV4-3|-
TGCGCCGGCAGCCAAGATCCCGGATCCATGGTCGAGACCCAGTACTTC
CAGSQDPGSMVETQYF
>TRBJ2-1|-|TRBV20-1|-
TGCAGTGCTAGAGTGATTGATGAGCAGTTCTTC
CSARVIDEQFF
>TRBJ2-3|-|TRBV4-3|-
TGCGCCAGCAGCCAAGGGGGCGGCCGCACAGATACGCAGTATTTT
CASSQGGGRTDTQYF
>TRBJ1-1|-|TRBV5-6|-
TGTGCCAGCAGCTTCGGCAGGGCTAACACTGAAGCTTTCTTT
CASSFGRANTEAFF
>TRBJ2-1|-|TRBV4-3|once
TGCGCCAGCAGCCTAACGACTTACAATGAGCAGTTCTTC
CASSLTTYNEQFF
>TRBJ1-1|-|TRBV7-5|-
TGTGCCAGAAGCTTAGCGGATGGGACAGGGCGAACTGAAGCTTTCTTT
CARSLADGTGRTEAFF
>TRBJ2-2|-|TRBV2|-
TGTGCCAGCAGTGAATTTTTAGCAGGGGAGCTGTTTTTT
CASSEFLAGELFF
>TRBJ2-7|TRBD2|TRBV14|-
TGTGCCAGCAGCCAAGATCGGCTAGCGGGCTACGAGCAGTACTTC
CASSQDRLAGYEQYF
>TRBJ1-1|-|TRBV5-1|-
TGCGCCAGCAGCTTAGGGGACATCTCCTACACTGAAGCTTTCTTT
CASSLGDISYTEAFF
>TRBJ2-5|TRBD2|TRBV13|-
TGTGCCAGCAGCTTAAATAAGCGGGGGTACCAAGAGACCCAGTACTTC
CASSLNKRGYQETQYF
>TRBJ1-4|TRBD1|TRBV4-1|-
TGCGCCAGCAGCCAAGTAAGGGGGCGTGAAAAACTGTTTTTT
CASSQVRGREKLFF
>TRBJ1-5|-|TRBV10-1|once
TGCGCCAGCGGGGGCGGGAGCAATCAGCCCCAGCATTTT
CASGGGSNQPQHF
>TRBJ2-7|-|TRBV6-5|-
TGTGCCAGCAGTTATGGTCGGGCTAACTACGAGCAGTACTTC
CASSYGRANYEQYF
>TRBJ2-7|TRBD2|TRBV7-2|-
TGTGCCAGCAGCTCCGGACTAGCGGCCTACGAGCAGTACTTC
CASSSGLAAYEQYF
>TRBJ1-4|-|TRBV4-1|few
TGCGCCAGCAGCCAAGATTCCGGGGGTTATGAAAAACTGTTTTTT
CASSQDSGGYEKLFF
>TRBJ2-7|TRBD2|TRBV2|-
TGTGCCAGCAGTGAAGCGGGGGGGACTAGCGAGTCCTACGAGCAGTACTTC
CASSEAGGTSESYEQYF
>TRBJ1-2|TRBD1|TRBV6-5|-
TGTGCCAGCAGTCCCCTGGCAGGGGGTATAGATGGCTACACCTTC
CASSPLAGGIDGYTF
>TRBJ2-7|-|TRBV5-6|-
TGTGCCAGCAGCTTGCTGGGAAGCAGCGAATACGAGCAGTACTTC
CASSLLGSSEYEQYF
>TRBJ2-3|-|TRBV9|-
TGTGCCAGCAGCCCTCCGGGGACTTCAGATACGCAGTATTTT
CASSPPGTSDTQYF
>TRBJ1-5|-|TRBV7-8|-
TGTGCCAGCAGCTTAGGGCCCGGGGGCAATCAGCCCCAGCATTTT
CASSLGPGGNQPQHF
>TRBJ2-5|-|TRBV7-2|-
TGTGCCAGCAGCTTAGACAGCCAAGAGACCCAGTACTTC
CASSLDSQETQYF
>TRBJ2-7|TRBD1|TRBV7-9|-
TGTGCCAGCAGCTTAACCAGCGACAGGGGGAGCTCCTACGAGCAGTACTTC
CASSLTSDRGSSYEQYF
>TRBJ2-7|TRBD1|TRBV6-1|-
TGTGCCAGCAGTGAGGGGTTCACAGGGGCCTACGAGCAGTACTTC
CASSEGFTGAYEQYF
>TRBJ2-1|TRBD1|TRBV28|-
TGTGCCAGCAGTTCGACAGGGAATGAGCAGTTCTTC
CASSSTGNEQFF
>TRBJ2-5|-|TRBV25-1|-
TGTGCCAGCAGTGAATCCGCGGAGGGCCGGGAGACCCAGTACTTC
CASSESAEGRETQYF
>TRBJ1-3|TRBD1|TRBV11-2|-
TGTGCCAGCAGCCCTCGACAGGGGACTGGAAACACCATATATTTT
CASSPRQGTGNTIYF
>TRBJ2-7|-|TRBV4-1|-
TGCGCCAGCAGCCAAGATAGTACTAGCCAGTACGAGCAGTACTTC
CASSQDSTSQYEQYF